This T cell receptor (beta chain) was retrieved from a study of response to subunit inactivated influenza vaccine. TCRdb ran MiXCR on the RT-PCR reads and lists one entry per CDR3 protein. The sample includes about 520,000 distinct CDR3 sequences, roughly 27% of them seen just once. On this clonotype itself: Its antigen is currently unknown.

Points from the study as a whole: The authors offered the suggestion that each seasonal influenza vaccination recruits few new T cells.

Trimming took 2 bases from V and 0 from J, leaving 8 bases between them. Germline V gives CDR1 SNHLY, CDR2 FYNNEI. The CDR3 has 16 amino acids. This sequence joins TRBV2 and TRBJ2-6; D gene uncertain. Here the sequenced sample was CD4+ T cells sorted from PBMCs, taken 4 to 6 days after vaccination. This TCR came from a man between 45 and 60 years old who received an inactivated influenza vaccine. CDR3 loop: CASSEIFFSGANVLTF. The DNA for the CDR3 is TGTGCCAGCAGTGAAATCTTTTTCTCTGGGGCCAACGTCCTGACTTTC.